This T cell receptor (beta chain) was identified during a study of regulatory T cells in long-lasting Graves disease (dated by TCRdb to about 2021). Background for the entire study: Persistent Graves' disease was defined as antithyroid drug treatment for over 5 years with persistently positive TSH receptor autoantibodies. Persistent Graves' disease patients were compared with newly diagnosed Graves' disease patients by peripheral blood TCR sequencing and RNA sequencing. A total of approximately 35 samples underwent TCR sequencing: about 13 from persistent and about 20 from newly diagnosed Graves' disease patients. On average, persistent Graves' disease patients in the clinical cohort had been on antithyroid drugs for approximately 10 years. The study was registered as a clinical trial and conducted in China. Study-level results and caveats: Persistent disease showed preferential use of TRBV28, TRBJ1-2 and TRBJ2-5, whereas newly diagnosed disease favored TRBV20-1 and TRBJ2-1. The authors acknowledged the small sample size as a limitation that may reduce accuracy. Sequencing and analysis were restricted to the TCR beta chain. The study examined only peripheral blood because the primary lesion, thyroid tissue, could not be accessed. Compared with newly diagnosed patients, persistent Graves' disease patients had lower TCR Shannon entropy and fewer highly expanded clones, which suggests clonal expansion. A larger number of public clonotypes was shared among persistent patients (around 3,000) than among newly diagnosed patients (approximately 1,000).

A remark on this clonotype: This receptor's antigen is unknown. This may be a read error, as it is one base from a much larger clone.

Receptor libraries were prepared by multiplex PCR. This sample was sequenced with an Illumina HiSeq 4000. iRepertoire HTBI primers and Arm-PCR amplification of CDR3 regions were used to construct TCR beta libraries. Before sequencing, the PCR products underwent gel purification. Per the original workflow: A total of roughly 67 TRBV and 14 TRBJ segments were identified across samples and were used for gene usage analysis of CDR3 amino acid clonotypes. COPE and FqMerger were used to merge the filtered high-quality paired reads into contigs. BLAST was used to align contigs to IMGT TRBV, TRBD and TRBJ reference genes, and CDR3 was defined according to IMGT. Any clonotype with a frequency above 0.1% was classified as a highly expanded clone. Shannon entropy served as the measure of repertoire diversity, while the Gini coefficient captured V-J evenness. A clonotype found in more than one individual was treated as public. The raw public data were reprocessed by TCRdb itself: fastp quality trimming at Q25, MiXCR clonotype calling, in-frame beta chains only. Every CDR3 protein is listed once, alongside the most common genes and DNA of its rows. TCRdb assigned the V and J calls; the authors' analysis was not used. The sample table lists 400,000 to 500,000 distinct CDR3 sequences, 20% to 25% of them with a count of one. Of the sample, less than 15% is held by the ten largest clones.

The time point label on this specimen signifies: persistent/refractory GD, antithyroid drugs over 5 years with positive TRAb. For both TCR sequencing and RNA sequencing, RNA was extracted from PBMCs in TRIzol. The diagnosis of Graves' disease was made according to American Thyroid Association guidelines. Patients for the study were recruited at an endocrinology department in Xi'an, China. Each patient gave 9 to 10 milliliters of peripheral blood, collected in an EDTA anticoagulant tube. Ficoll Paque Plus density gradient separation was used to isolate PBMCs, and no further T cell sorting was performed. RNA quality was checked with an Agilent 2100 Bioanalyzer and agarose gel, and concentration with a NanoDrop 2000. The CDR3, cysteine through phenylalanine, is 14 amino acids long. The read is trimmed to its CDR3 DNA, 42 bases read in frame from base 1. After removal of 7 bases from V and 5 bases from J, the junction retains 7 bases not matched to a gene. The germline V gene (reference sequence) sets CDR1 to LNHNV and CDR2 to YYDKDF.

The sequenced sample was peripheral blood mononuclear cells (PBMCs), obtained when the disease was refractory, from a patient treated with antithyroid drugs. The source of this sequence is a female donor with Graves disease. Recombination connected TRBV15 to TRBJ2-2; 7 nucleotides in the junction match TRBD1. The nucleotides are TGTGCCACCAACCAGTCAGGGGGAACCGGGGAGCTGTTTTTT. Translation gives CATNQSGGTGELFF.